Listed here are 23 T cell receptor beta chains from one sample, sequenced in a study of cytomegalovirus exposure and HLA in healthy donors. Amplification used 60 Vbeta primers and 13 Jbeta primers. Profiled with immunoSEQ multiplex PCR; TCRdb holds only in-frame clones, not every one. Seen here are 150,000 to 200,000 clones, about 90% observed once, and the top ten hold about 0.24%. Sequencing input: PBMCs. The receptors were sampled from a girl under three years old in good health and CMV-seronegative.

The chain carries TRBV28 and TRBJ2-1; 11 nucleotides line up with TRBD2. The germline gives CDR1 MDHEN, CDR2 SYDVKM. V lost 2 bases and J lost 0; bases outside the gene matches: 6. The CDR3 is 18 residues long. Here the CDR3 DNA reads TGTGCCAGCAGTTTACTAGCGGGAGGAAAAAGCTCCTACAATGAGCAGTTCTTC. Amino acid sequence: CASSLLAGGKSSYNEQFF.

The rearrangement links TRBV5-1 to TRBJ2-3; 7 nucleotides match TRBD1. Germline V lookup: CDR1 SGHRS, CDR2 YFSETQ. The CDR3 loop spans 15 amino acids. V lost 4 bases and J lost 2; bases outside the gene matches: 7. Written as DNA, the CDR3 is TGCGCCAGCAGCAACGGACAGGCCTACACAGATACGCAGTATTTT. This encodes CASSNGQAYTDTQYF.

The rearrangement uses TRBV5-1 and TRBJ1-5; D gene uncertain. Trimming pared 0 bases from V and 6 bases from J, leaving 13 bases between. The CDR3 totals 15 residues. Germline CDR1 reads SGHRS; CDR2 reads YFSETQ. CDR3 bases: TGCGCCAGCAGCTTGGATGGGGAGTCAGGTCAGCCCCAGCATTTT. Amino acid sequence: CASSLDGESGQPQHF. Looking up the rest from reference TRBV5-1 and TRBJ1-5 gives the full variable domain: KAGVTQTPRYLIKTRGQQVTLSCSPISGHRSVSWYQQTPGQGLQFLFEYFSETQRNKGNFPGRFSGRQFSNSRSEMNVSTLELGDSALYLCASSLDGESGQPQHFGDGTRLSIL.

V gene TRBV7-6 combines with J gene TRBJ2-1; TRBD1 matches 7 bases. The V and J ends lost 6 bases and 7 bases, in that order; junction bases with no gene match: 15. CDR1 is SGHVS, CDR2 FNYEAQ, per germline. The CDR3 covers 16 residues. In DNA, the CDR3 is TGTGCCAGCAGGGACAAAACCGGGACAGAGCTTAATGAGCAGTTCTTC. Amino acids: CASRDKTGTELNEQFF. Together with reference TRBV7-6 and TRBJ2-1, the CDR3 gives the full variable domain: GAGVSQSPRYKVTKRGQDVALRCDPISGHVSLYWYRQALGQGPEFLTYFNYEAQQDKSGLPNDRFSAERPEGSISTLTIQRTEQRDSAMYRCASRDKTGTELNEQFFGPGTRLTVL.

On this clone itself: The final CDR3 position lacks the conserved phenylalanine or tryptophan, pointing to a likely read error. For the CDR3, the DNA is TGCGCCAGCAGCTTCGGGGGAGTGAACACTGAAGCTTTCTCT. Its protein product is CASSFGGVNTEAFS. The J gene is TRBJ1-1, the V gene TRBV5-1; D might be TRBD1 (5 bases). This CDR3 has 14 residues. Trimming took 2 bases from V and 0 from J, leaving 8 bases between them. Germline V lookup: CDR1 SGHRS, CDR2 YFSETQ.

To note about this clone: Other DNA sequences within the sample encode an identical CDR3. The chain is built from TRBV7-2 and TRBJ1-1; D possibly corresponds to TRBD1 (5 bases). Trimming took 5 bases from V and 1 from J, leaving 11 bases between them. CDR3 size: 14 residues. Per germline, CDR1 SGHTA and CDR2 FQGNSA. The CDR3 spells CASSPGLRNTEAFF. CDR3 DNA sequence: TGTGCCAGCAGCCCGGGACTCAGGAACACTGAAGCTTTCTTT.

The chain couples TRBV2 to TRBJ1-6; D is perhaps TRBD1 (5 bases). This CDR3 is 13 amino acids long. V shed 7 bases and J shed 7 bases, with 11 bases lying between them. From germline, CDR1 is SNHLY and CDR2 FYNNEI. CDR3 bases: TGTGCCAGCAACTCAGGGTTAAATTCACCCCTCCACTTT. This sequence encodes CASNSGLNSPLHF.

The chain is built from TRBV27 and TRBJ2-7, with D unclear. Germline V gene lookup returns CDR1 MNHEY and CDR2 SMNVEV (reference sequence). Between the trimmed V and J ends, which lost 3 bases and 6 bases, there was a span of 18 bases. The CDR3 loop spans 15 amino acids. CDR3 sequence reads: CASSLLEPLNSEQYF. The CDR3 nucleotides are TGTGCCAGCAGTTTGCTGGAGCCTCTTAATTCCGAGCAGTACTTC.

This chain connects TRBV6-6 to TRBJ1-4; D remains unclear. CDR1 and CDR2 (germline): MNHNY, SVGAGI (reference sequence). This CDR3 is 13 amino acids long. V was trimmed by 2 bases and J by 8 bases, leaving 9 bases between them. The CDR3 DNA sequence: TGTGCCAGCAGTTACGTGCGGAGGGAAAAACTGTTTTTT. This codes for CASSYVRREKLFF.

The chain links TRBV29-1 to TRBJ2-3, with D perhaps matching TRBD2 (6 bases). The germline V and J ends were trimmed by 0 bases and 3 bases, with 10 bases remaining between them. Germline loops: CDR1 SQVTM, CDR2 ANQGSEA. The CDR3 length is 14 residues. Here the CDR3 reads CSVEEFGGTDTQYF. CDR3 sequence (DNA): TGCAGCGTTGAAGAATTCGGGGGAACAGATACGCAGTATTTT.

The chain uses TRBV30 and TRBJ1-1; 8 positions agree with TRBD1. V dropped 5 bases and J dropped 0; count of bases not matched to a gene: 2. This CDR3 region has 13 residues. Germline V gives CDR1 GTSNPN, CDR2 SVGIG (reference sequence). The CDR3 DNA reads as TGTGCCTGGGACAGGGGTATGAACACTGAAGCTTTCTTT. Protein: CAWDRGMNTEAFF.

This chain links TRBV19 with TRBJ2-3; 10 bases are a match to TRBD1. Germline CDR1 and CDR2: LNHDA and SQIVND (reference sequence). The V and J ends lost 7 bases and 3 bases, in that order; junction bases with no gene match: 10. This CDR3 is 16 amino acids long. The CDR3 DNA sequence: TGTGCCAGTACATCGTCGGGACAGGGGCTTACAGATACGCAGTATTTT. Its translation: CASTSSGQGLTDTQYF. Using reference TRBV19 and TRBJ2-3 for the parts outside the CDR3, the full variable domain is DGGITQSPKYLFRKEGQNVTLSCEQNLNHDAMYWYRQDPGQGLRLIYYSQIVNDFQKGDIAEGYSVSREKKESFPLTVTSAQKNPTAFYLCASTSSGQGLTDTQYFGPGTRLTVL.

The V call is TRBV7-6, the J call TRBJ2-7; perhaps TRBD2 as D (6 bases). Deletions cut 1 base from V and 8 bases from J, with 12 bases between. This CDR3 region has 13 residues. Germline CDR1 reads SGHVS; CDR2 reads FNYEAQ. In DNA, the CDR3 is TGTGCCAGCAGCTTAGGGGGGGACGCGAAGCAGTACTTC. It specifies CASSLGGDAKQYF. Variable domain in full (rest from reference TRBV7-6 and TRBJ2-7): GAGVSQSPRYKVTKRGQDVALRCDPISGHVSLYWYRQALGQGPEFLTYFNYEAQQDKSGLPNDRFSAERPEGSISTLTIQRTEQRDSAMYRCASSLGGDAKQYFGPGTRLTVT.

The chain links TRBV5-1 to TRBJ2-2; the D is unclear. Germline V gives CDR1 SGHRS, CDR2 YFSETQ. V shed 2 bases and J shed 4 bases, with 12 bases lying between them. The CDR3 has 15 amino acids. The CDR3 nucleotides read TGCGCCAGCAGCTTTGAGAGACGGGTCACCGGGGAGCTGTTTTTT. Protein: CASSFERRVTGELFF.

This clone came up a few times. This chain uses TRBV21-1 with TRBJ1-2; TRBD1 was called by the table and not checked on the DNA. TRBV21-1 is a pseudogene locus. The CDR3 has 16 residues. CDR3 DNA: TGTGCCAGCAGCAACCGATTGGACAGGGTAATTTCGGGCTACACCTTC. Amino acid sequence: CASSNRLDRVISGYTF.

This chain links TRBV6-1 with TRBJ1-6, with 7 bases fitting TRBD1. The germline V gene encodes CDR1 MNHNS and CDR2 SASEGT. Trimming removed 5 bases from V and 16 bases from J; junction bases left unmatched: 11. The CDR3 has 13 residues. Here the CDR3 reads CASSPGTVLFLHF. The DNA of the CDR3 is TGTGCCAGCAGTCCCGGGACAGTCCTTTTTCTCCACTTT.

This clone is a singleton in its sample. The gene calls are TRBV19 and TRBJ2-1; 7 positions match TRBD2. J lost 2 bases, V lost 9 bases, and 1 base had no gene match. Germline CDR1 and CDR2: LNHDA and SQIVND (reference sequence). CDR3 length: 12 residues. CDR3 sequence reads: CASGTTYNEQFF. As DNA, the CDR3 is TGTGCCAGCGGGACTACCTACAATGAGCAGTTCTTC.

V gene TRBV6-1 combines with J gene TRBJ2-5, with TRBD2 matching over 12 bases. The J call is in doubt because the DNA end fits TRBJ2-7 better. Germline V gene data show CDR1 as MNHNS and CDR2 as SASEGT. The CDR3 is 16 residues long. The CDR3 sequence is CASSDTGTSGYYEQYF. CDR3 nucleotide sequence: TGTGCCAGCAGTGACACCGGGACTAGCGGGTACTACGAGCAGTACTTC.

The gene calls are TRBV2 and TRBJ1-3, with 10 positions matching TRBD1. The germline V gene encodes CDR1 SNHLY and CDR2 FYNNEI. J gave up 4 bases and V 5 bases, and 8 bases lay outside the gene matches. The CDR3 totals 16 residues. The CDR3 nucleotides read TGTGCCAGCAGTCGACAGGGGGCTCGTACCGGAAACACCATATATTTT. As protein: CASSRQGARTGNTIYF.

The chain is built from TRBV10-3 and TRBJ2-2, with D tentatively TRBD1 (5 bases). Trimming cost V 0 bases and J 4 bases, with 9 bases left between them. Germline-derived CDR1 and CDR2 are ENHRY and SYGVKD. This CDR3 is 15 amino acids long. This CDR3 is CAISESHQGTGELFF. As DNA, the CDR3 is TGTGCCATCAGTGAGTCTCACCAGGGCACCGGGGAGCTGTTTTTT.

J is TRBJ1-1 and V is TRBV29-1; possibly TRBD1 for D (6 bases). The V end lost 3 bases, the J end lost 0 bases, and 8 bases lay between the germline ends. CDR3 size: 13 residues. CDR1 is SQVTM and CDR2 is ANQGSEA in the germline V gene. For the CDR3, the DNA is TGCAGCGTTGAGGGGACACTGAACACTGAAGCTTTCTTT. It encodes CSVEGTLNTEAFF.

The V gene is TRBV30, the J gene TRBJ1-2; no clear D. In germline, CDR1 is GTSNPN, CDR2 SVGIG (reference sequence). The CDR3 totals 12 residues. V shed 0 bases and J shed 7 bases, with 9 bases lying between them. The CDR3 DNA reads as TGTGCCTGGAGTGTAATCCCAGTTGGCTACACCTTC. Translated: CAWSVIPVGYTF.

The rearrangement joins TRBV27 to TRBJ2-5, with D tentatively TRBD1 (6 bases). The CDR3 has 14 amino acids. Germline V gives CDR1 MNHEY, CDR2 SMNVEV (reference sequence). V lost 4 bases to trimming and J lost 5 bases, with 14 bases between them. DNA for the CDR3: TGTGCCAGCAGTTCAACAGGGTACGGGGAGACCCAGTACTTC. This gives the protein CASSSTGYGETQYF.